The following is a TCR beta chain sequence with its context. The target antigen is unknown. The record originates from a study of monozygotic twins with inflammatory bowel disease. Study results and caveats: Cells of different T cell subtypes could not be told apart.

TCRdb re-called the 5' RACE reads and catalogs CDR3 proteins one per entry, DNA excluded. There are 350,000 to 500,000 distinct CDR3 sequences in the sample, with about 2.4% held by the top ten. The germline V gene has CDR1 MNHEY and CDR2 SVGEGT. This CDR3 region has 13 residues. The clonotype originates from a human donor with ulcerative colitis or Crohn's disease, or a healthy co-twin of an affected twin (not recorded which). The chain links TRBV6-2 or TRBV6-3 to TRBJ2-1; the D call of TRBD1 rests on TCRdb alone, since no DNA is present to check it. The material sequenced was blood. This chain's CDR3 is CASRGNSRGEQFF.